Listed here are 30 T cell receptor beta chains from one sample, sequenced in a study of cytomegalovirus exposure and HLA in healthy donors. 13 Jbeta primers and 60 Vbeta primers were used for the PCR. Profiling relied on immunoSEQ multiplex PCR, and the TCRdb table lists in-frame clones only, not all of them. This table has roughly 130,000 clones, around 71% appearing once. The sequenced sample was PBMCs. The receptors here all came from a woman in her sixties in good health and CMV-seropositive.

The chain has TRBV4-1 and TRBJ2-7; 10 bases are a match to TRBD2. This CDR3 region has 15 residues. Germline-derived CDR1 and CDR2 are MGHRA and YSYEKL. Trimming at V came to 4 bases and at J to 1 base, leaving 4 bases not matched to a gene. CDR3: CASSPPTSGSYEQYF. DNA for the CDR3: TGCGCCAGCAGCCCCCCGACTAGCGGGTCCTACGAGCAGTACTTC.

The J gene is TRBJ2-2, the V gene TRBV29-1; no firm D call. This CDR3 has 13 residues. V lost 5 bases to trimming and J lost 6 bases, with 13 bases between them. Per germline, CDR1 SQVTM and CDR2 ANQGSEA. The CDR3 sequence is CSVRADWAGELFF. In DNA form, the CDR3 reads TGCAGCGTTCGAGCAGACTGGGCCGGGGAGCTGTTTTTT.

This clone was observed a handful of times. The CDR3 sequence is CASSWDFSGTYEQYF. DNA of the CDR3: TGTGCCAGTAGCTGGGACTTCTCAGGTACCTACGAGCAGTACTTC. The chain couples TRBV19 to TRBJ2-7, with D possibly TRBD2 on 6 matching bases. This CDR3 contains 15 residues. The germline CDR1 and CDR2 sequences are LNHDA and SQIVND (reference sequence). Deletions cut 6 bases from V and 2 bases from J, with 17 bases between. Full variable domain (missing parts from reference TRBV19 and TRBJ2-7): DGGITQSPKYLFRKEGQNVTLSCEQNLNHDAMYWYRQDPGQGLRLIYYSQIVNDFQKGDIAEGYSVSREKKESFPLTVTSAQKNPTAFYLCASSWDFSGTYEQYFGPGTRLTVT.

The chain recombines TRBV9 with TRBJ2-7; no clear D gene. The V gene lost 3 bases and the J gene lost 0 bases, with 7 bases spanning the gap. The V gene's germline CDR1 is SGDLS and CDR2 YYNGEE. CDR3 length: 13 residues. CDR3: CASSALSSYEQYF. In DNA, the CDR3 is TGTGCCAGCAGCGCCCTTAGCTCCTACGAGCAGTACTTC.

The rearrangement joins TRBV6-1 to TRBJ1-5, with D possibly being TRBD1 (6 bases). The CDR3 is 17 residues long. V was cut by 2 bases and J by 7 bases, with 21 bases left in between. CDR1 is MNHNS and CDR2 is SASEGT in the germline V gene. The CDR3 DNA reads TGTGCCAGCAGTGAAACCCGACAGGCTCCGGGAGGACAGCCCCAGCATTTT. Protein: CASSETRQAPGGQPQHF.

This clone was detected only once. The V call is TRBV7-9, the J call TRBJ2-7; weak D call: TRBD1 (6 bases). The V gene lost 2 bases and the J gene lost 2 bases, with 16 bases spanning the gap. Germline V gene data show CDR1 as SEHNR and CDR2 as FQNEAQ (reference sequence). There are 16 residues in the CDR3. This CDR3 is CASSLSVGQGTYEQYF. The CDR3 bases are TGTGCCAGCAGCTTATCGGTCGGGCAGGGGACCTACGAGCAGTACTTC.

The chain carries TRBV2 and TRBJ1-2; 9 bases are shared with TRBD1. The J segment lost 1 base and the V segment lost 8 bases, leaving 11 bases of the junction unmatched. Germline assignment: CDR1 SNHLY and CDR2 FYNNEI. The CDR3 extends over 16 amino acids. The CDR3 loop reads CASVPPGQGRNYGYTF. The CDR3 bases are TGTGCCAGCGTACCACCGGGACAGGGTCGTAACTATGGCTACACCTTC.

J is TRBJ1-1 and V is TRBV27, with a weak D call TRBD1 (6 bases). The CDR3 runs to 15 residues. Germline V gene sequence: CDR1 MNHEY, CDR2 SMNVEV (reference sequence). V gave up 7 bases and J gave up 1 base, with 16 bases separating them. The CDR3 here is CASTQTGHSNTEAFF. The CDR3 DNA reads as TGTGCCAGCACCCAAACGGGACATTCGAACACTGAAGCTTTCTTT.

The CDR3 DNA reads TGCAGCGTTAAGACAGGGAGCAATCAGCCCCAGCATTTT. It yields the protein CSVKTGSNQPQHF. The V call is TRBV29-1, the J call TRBJ1-5, with 7 bases fitting TRBD1. This CDR3 contains 13 residues. Germline lookup yields CDR1 SQVTM and CDR2 ANQGSEA. The trim removed 5 bases at V and 1 base at J, leaving 2 bases unmatched.

V gene TRBV7-9 combines with J gene TRBJ1-5; TRBD1 aligns across 7 bases. V lost 5 bases, J lost 4 bases, and 5 bases stayed unmatched. CDR1 is SEHNR and CDR2 is FQNEAQ in the germline V gene (reference sequence). The CDR3 covers 14 residues. The CDR3: CASSAGQVNQPQHF. Written as DNA, the CDR3 is TGTGCCAGCAGCGCCGGACAGGTTAATCAGCCCCAGCATTTT.

This clone was counted only a few times. The V call is TRBV6-1, the J call TRBJ1-1; no definite D call. The CDR3 runs to 13 residues. Trimming shortened V by 3 bases and J by 1 base, and 6 bases separated the two germline ends. CDR1 is MNHNS and CDR2 is SASEGT in the germline V gene. This chain's CDR3 is CASSERRNTEAFF. CDR3 bases: TGTGCCAGCAGTGAGCGGCGGAACACTGAAGCTTTCTTT.

The chain is built from TRBV13 and TRBJ2-3, with 8 bases fitting TRBD1. This CDR3 is 15 amino acids long. Per germline, CDR1 PRHDT and CDR2 FYEKMQ (reference sequence). V lost 6 bases to trimming and J lost 2 bases; unmatched junction nucleotides: 7. The DNA for the CDR3 is TGTGCCAGCAGTGCCGGGACAGGTTACACAGATACGCAGTATTTT. The encoded protein is CASSAGTGYTDTQYF.

The gene calls are TRBV6-1 and TRBJ1-1; 7 positions match TRBD1. Germline V lookup: CDR1 MNHNS, CDR2 SASEGT. The CDR3 is 15 amino acids. The V segment lost 5 bases and the J segment 0 bases; nucleotides outside the gene matches: 6. The CDR3 DNA reads as TGTGCCAGCAGTATCACAGGGGCAATGAACACTGAAGCTTTCTTT. It codes for CASSITGAMNTEAFF.

This chain uses TRBV6-9 with TRBJ1-6; the D gene is possibly TRBD1 (5 bases). The length of the CDR3 is 16 residues. From germline, CDR1 is MNHGY and CDR2 SVAAGI. Trimming removed 6 bases from V and 11 bases from J, with 23 bases in between. The CDR3 loop is CASSRTGTARGTPLHF. CDR3 in DNA: TGTGCCAGCAGCCGAACCGGGACCGCGCGGGGTACACCCCTCCACTTT.

The CDR3 nucleotides are TGTGCCAGCAGCCAAGAGAACGCGGGAGGCTACACCTTC. Its protein product is CASSQENAGGYTF. The chain recombines TRBV4-2 with TRBJ1-2; D not resolved. Germline V gene sequence: CDR1 LGHNA, CDR2 YNFKEQ. Deletions cut 0 bases from V and 8 bases from J, with 10 bases between. The CDR3 runs 13 residues.

The V and J genes are TRBV2 and TRBJ1-1, with 9 bases aligning to TRBD1. From germline, CDR1 is SNHLY and CDR2 FYNNEI. The CDR3 sequence is 15 residues long. The junction had 6 bases not matched to a gene; V was cut back by 4 bases and J by 3 bases. Here the CDR3 DNA reads TGTGCCAGCAGTGGACAGGGGGTTCCTGACACTGAAGCTTTCTTT. Translation gives CASSGQGVPDTEAFF.

This clone was counted a few times. The V and J genes are TRBV7-3 and TRBJ2-1, with 8 bases that match TRBD2. CDR1 is SGHTA, CDR2 FQGTGA, per germline. This CDR3 is 16 amino acids long. The junction had 9 bases not matched to a gene; V was cut back by 8 bases and J by 0 bases. The CDR3 is CASAPAGGRSYNEQFF. The CDR3 DNA reads as TGTGCCAGCGCCCCTGCGGGGGGACGCTCCTACAATGAGCAGTTCTTC.

The chain is built from TRBV29-1 and TRBJ1-2; maybe TRBD1 (5 bases). The CDR3 sequence is 14 residues long. Germline CDR1 SQVTM, CDR2 ANQGSEA. V shed 6 bases and J shed 4 bases, with 18 bases lying between them. The CDR3 region has the DNA TGCAGCGTGGTTACAGGTGCATCCCTCTATGGCTACACCTTC. Residues: CSVVTGASLYGYTF.

This chain uses TRBV6-5 with TRBJ1-5; possible D gene TRBD1, 6 bases. Germline V gene sequence: CDR1 MNHEY, CDR2 SVGAGI. Trimming shortened V by 0 bases and J by 7 bases, and 10 bases separated the two germline ends. The CDR3 totals 14 residues. The CDR3 here is CASSYSSGDQPQHF. CDR3 sequence (DNA): TGTGCCAGCAGTTACTCATCAGGGGACCAGCCCCAGCATTTT.

This chain joins TRBV6-5 and TRBJ1-6; 7 bases align to TRBD1. Germline trimming cut 7 bases from V and 3 bases from J; bases unmatched to any gene: 3. CDR3 size: 14 residues. Germline V lookup: CDR1 MNHEY, CDR2 SVGAGI. CDR3 in DNA: TGTGCCAGCAAGGGGGCCAGCTATAATTCACCCCTCCACTTT. Protein sequence: CASKGASYNSPLHF.

V is TRBV19 and J is TRBJ2-1, with D possibly TRBD1 on 6 matching bases. The germline CDR1 and CDR2 sequences are LNHDA and SQIVND (reference sequence). This CDR3 contains 14 residues. V shed 6 bases and J shed 2 bases, with 11 bases lying between them. CDR3 protein: CASRHDRTYNEQFF. DNA for the CDR3: TGTGCCAGTAGACACGACAGGACCTACAATGAGCAGTTCTTC. Combining the CDR3 with reference TRBV19 and TRBJ2-1 gives the whole variable domain DGGITQSPKYLFRKEGQNVTLSCEQNLNHDAMYWYRQDPGQGLRLIYYSQIVNDFQKGDIAEGYSVSREKKESFPLTVTSAQKNPTAFYLCASRHDRTYNEQFFGPGTRLTVL.

The chain couples TRBV5-6 to TRBJ2-5; D is possibly TRBD2 (6 bases). V lost 4 bases to trimming and J lost 5 bases, with 6 bases between them. The length of the CDR3 is 11 residues. The germline V gene has CDR1 SGHDT and CDR2 YYEEEE. The CDR3: CASSRGETQYF. The CDR3 nucleotides are TGTGCCAGCAGCCGGGGGGAGACCCAGTACTTC. The complete variable domain, with remaining parts taken from reference TRBV5-6 and TRBJ2-5, reads DAGVTQSPTHLIKTRGQQVTLRCSPKSGHDTVSWYQQALGQGPQFIFQYYEEEERQRGNFPDRFSGHQFPNYSSELNVNALLLGDSALYLCASSRGETQYFGPGTRLLVL.

The chain has TRBV5-1 and TRBJ1-1, with a possible D match to TRBD1 (5 bases). CDR1 and CDR2 from the germline V gene are SGHRS and YFSETQ. The CDR3 runs 15 residues. Trimming took 4 bases from V and 1 from J, leaving 14 bases between them. CDR3 sequence (DNA): TGCGCCAGCAGCGGTGGAAATAGGGGGAACACTGAAGCTTTCTTT. Amino acid sequence: CASSGGNRGNTEAFF.

The gene calls are TRBV7-2 and TRBJ2-1, with D possibly TRBD1 on 8 matching bases. Per the germline V gene, CDR1 is SGHTA and CDR2 is FQGNSA. Trimming removed 5 bases at V and 3 bases at J, with 14 bases between. The length of the CDR3 is 15 residues. The CDR3 DNA reads as TGTGCCAGCAGCCAAACAGGGGGGGGCTACAATGAGCAGTTCTTC. Protein: CASSQTGGGYNEQFF.

The chain links TRBV6-1 to TRBJ1-1; possible D gene TRBD1, 6 bases. There are 14 residues in the CDR3. The germline CDR1 and CDR2 sequences are MNHNS and SASEGT. V lost 5 bases and J lost 3, with 13 bases in between. CDR3 sequence reads: CASSRQGMDTEAFF. The CDR3 DNA reads TGTGCCAGCAGTCGTCAGGGGATGGACACTGAAGCTTTCTTT.

V gene TRBV6-1 combines with J gene TRBJ2-3; 9 nucleotides line up with TRBD2. The V gene end was trimmed by 10 bases and the J gene end by 2 bases; junction bases not matched to a gene: 7. The CDR3 spans 14 residues. Germline V gene lookup returns CDR1 MNHNS and CDR2 SASEGT. The DNA for the CDR3 is TGTGCCACCCTAGCGGGGCTATCCACAGATACGCAGTATTTT. Translating it yields CATLAGLSTDTQYF.

V usage is TRBV7-8 and J usage is TRBJ1-1; 7 nucleotides agree with TRBD1. The CDR3 extends over 16 amino acids. Germline V lookup: CDR1 SGHVS, CDR2 FQNEAQ. The V segment lost 1 base and the J segment 1 base; nucleotides outside the gene matches: 6. The chain's CDR3 is CASSLERQGANTEAFF. The CDR3, as DNA: TGTGCCAGCAGCTTAGAACGACAGGGAGCGAACACTGAAGCTTTCTTT.

The V and J genes are TRBV6-5 and TRBJ2-7, with D perhaps TRBD2 (5 bases). Germline CDR1 reads MNHEY; CDR2 reads SVGAGI. V gave up 4 bases and J gave up 0 bases, with 10 bases separating them. This CDR3 region has 14 residues. The CDR3 nucleotides are TGTGCCAGCAGTTTCCTGGGGAGCTCCTACGAGCAGTACTTC. It is translated as CASSFLGSSYEQYF.

This chain uses TRBV5-6 with TRBJ1-2; D remains ambiguous. Trimming stripped 1 base from V and 2 bases from J, with 6 bases between. CDR1 and CDR2 (germline): SGHDT, YYEEEE. There are 13 residues in the CDR3. CDR3 bases: TGTGCCAGCAGCTTGCAGATGAACTATGGCTACACCTTC. This encodes CASSLQMNYGYTF.

The gene calls are TRBV5-1 and TRBJ2-3, with 8 bases identical to TRBD2. V was clipped by 2 bases and J by 2 bases; unmatched bases: 10. CDR3 length: 17 residues. CDR1 is SGHRS, CDR2 YFSETQ, per germline. DNA for the CDR3: TGCGCCAGCAGCTTCTCCCGGACTAGCAGGACCACAGATACGCAGTATTTT. It codes for CASSFSRTSRTTDTQYF. Filled out from reference TRBV5-1 and TRBJ2-3, the complete variable domain reads KAGVTQTPRYLIKTRGQQVTLSCSPISGHRSVSWYQQTPGQGLQFLFEYFSETQRNKGNFPGRFSGRQFSNSRSEMNVSTLELGDSALYLCASSFSRTSRTTDTQYFGPGTRLTVL.